What follows is one T cell receptor (beta chain) and its context. The data were taken from a study of T cells after somatic rescue of genetic block. Measured with immunoSEQ multiplex PCR; TCRdb has only the in-frame clones, and not every one. The sample records roughly 67,000 clones, about 90% being singletons. Germline lookup yields CDR1 LNHDA and CDR2 SQIVND (reference sequence). This CDR3 contains 16 residues. Deletions cut 7 bases from V and 3 bases from J, with 19 bases between. The TCR sequence derives from a man in his forties. Specimen: peripheral blood mononuclear cells (PBMCs). V and J are TRBV19 and TRBJ1-5, with TRBD1 as a possible D gene (6 bases). CDR3 protein: CASKDSLKGLNQPQHF. For the CDR3, the DNA is TGTGCCAGTAAGGACAGCCTAAAGGGGCTCAATCAGCCCCAGCATTTT.